Sequencing of this TCR beta chain was carried out in a study of shared clonotypes between healthy human individuals. Study-level background: Contributing individuals were a couple of females and three males aged 18 to 49.

Germline V lookup: CDR1 SGHRS, CDR2 YFSETQ. This CDR3 contains 15 residues. V lost 1 base, J lost 6 bases, and 7 bases stayed unmatched. Healthy HIV-negative adults with no recent acute infections or vaccinations were recruited as donors. The team ran DNA from unsorted PBMCs on ten immunoSEQ deep assay plates for sequencing. Using immunoSEQ multiplex PCR, the repertoire was profiled, and TCRdb retains in-frame clones only, with some absent. The data hold a few hundred thousand clones, with approximately 71% observed a single time. The sequenced material came from PBMCs. The chain combines TRBV5-1 with TRBJ2-1, with 7 positions matching TRBD2. This TCR came from a woman aged 40 to 49 in good health. Some clones in this sample may be carry-over from other donors' samples. CDR3 nucleotide sequence: TGCGCCAGCAGCTTGCGGGAGATAGCGGGCAATGAGCAGTTCTTC. The encoded protein is CASSLREIAGNEQFF.